The 25 T cell receptor beta chains given below trace back to one sample, sequenced in a study of cytomegalovirus exposure and HLA in healthy donors. Both 60 Vbeta primers and 13 Jbeta primers went into the PCR. Assay used: immunoSEQ multiplex PCR; TCRdb lists only in-frame clones, some missing. Of 150,000 to 200,000 clones in the sample, approximately 78% are singletons; the top ten hold roughly 14%. The material sequenced was PBMCs. All receptors derive from a woman aged 25 to 39 in good health and CMV-seropositive.

The CDR3 region is CASRPTGASNEKLFF. The CDR3 nucleotides read TGTGCCAGCAGACCCACAGGGGCTTCTAATGAAAAACTGTTTTTT. The V and J genes are TRBV28 and TRBJ1-4, with 7 bases identical to TRBD1. Germline-derived CDR1 and CDR2 are MDHEN and SYDVKM. V dropped 6 bases and J dropped 3; count of bases not matched to a gene: 7. The CDR3 sequence is 15 residues long.

This clone was counted only a few times. This chain connects TRBV6-1 to TRBJ2-7; 10 nucleotides line up with TRBD1. The germline V gene encodes CDR1 MNHNS and CDR2 SASEGT. CDR3 length equals 14 residues. J gave up 1 base and V 11 bases, and 8 bases lay outside the gene matches. CDR3 in amino acids: CAVPGQGMSYEQYF. The CDR3 nucleotides are TGTGCCGTACCGGGACAGGGGATGTCCTACGAGCAGTACTTC.

This clone has a single count. The rearrangement uses TRBV4-3 and TRBJ2-1, with 9 bases identical to TRBD2. Germline V gives CDR1 LGHNA, CDR2 YSLEER. The ends lost 0 bases at V and 8 bases at J; junction bases unmatched: 5. This CDR3 has 15 residues. The CDR3 DNA sequence: TGCGCCAGCAGCCAAGATTACCCTAGCGGGGATGAGCAGTTCTTC. It encodes CASSQDYPSGDEQFF.

The rearrangement joins TRBV28 to TRBJ2-3; 10 positions match TRBD1. J lost 1 base, V lost 5 bases, and 3 bases had no gene match. This CDR3 has 15 amino acids. CDR1 is MDHEN and CDR2 is SYDVKM in the germline V gene. The CDR3 DNA follows: TGTGCCAGCAGTAGAGGGACAGGGGGCACAGATACGCAGTATTTT. As protein: CASSRGTGGTDTQYF.

The chain joins TRBV5-6 to TRBJ2-1; TRBD1 agrees at 7 bases. This CDR3 is 16 amino acids long. V was clipped by 2 bases and J by 0 bases; unmatched bases: 5. Germline V CDR1 and CDR2: SGHDT, YYEEEE. The CDR3 loop is CASSFSTGSSYNEQFF. Here the CDR3 DNA reads TGTGCCAGCAGCTTCTCGACAGGGAGCTCCTACAATGAGCAGTTCTTC.

This clone was seen a few times. V is TRBV7-2 and J is TRBJ1-1; D remains ambiguous. Germline CDR1 reads SGHTA; CDR2 reads FQGNSA. CDR3 length: 15 residues. V lost 4 bases to trimming and J lost 5 bases, with 17 bases between them. In DNA, the CDR3 is TGTGCCAGCAGCTCCATTTTTGAGGGCGAAACTGAAGCTTTCTTT. As protein: CASSSIFEGETEAFF.

The V gene is TRBV28, the J gene TRBJ1-6; D may be TRBD1 (5 bases). This CDR3 is 15 amino acids long. Germline V CDR1 and CDR2: MDHEN, SYDVKM. The V gene lost 8 bases and the J gene lost 4 bases, with 15 bases spanning the gap. The CDR3 nucleotides are TGTGCCAGCTCTGAGGGGAGGGTTTATAATTCACCCCTCCACTTT. Protein product: CASSEGRVYNSPLHF.

The CDR3 DNA is TGTGCCAGCAGTCCACTGCCCGGGACTAGGGGTTCAGGGGAGCTGTTTTTT. This translates into CASSPLPGTRGSGELFF. The chain links TRBV9 to TRBJ2-2; TRBD2 matches at 8 bases. In germline, CDR1 is SGDLS, CDR2 YYNGEE. This CDR3 is built from 17 residues. V lost 5 bases, J lost 8 bases, and 17 bases stayed unmatched.

This rearrangement joins TRBV9 to TRBJ2-3; TRBD2 matches 9 bases. V shed 6 bases and J 4 bases; nucleotides not matched to a gene: 6. The length of the CDR3 is 14 residues. Germline V gene lookup returns CDR1 SGDLS and CDR2 YYNGEE. CDR3 DNA: TGTGCCAGCAACCGCGGGAGGGGGTCAGATACGCAGTATTTT. Its translation: CASNRGRGSDTQYF. The whole variable domain, filled in from reference TRBV9 and TRBJ2-3, reads DSGVTQTPKHLITATGQRVTLRCSPRSGDLSVYWYQQSLDQGLQFLIQYYNGEERAKGNILERFSAQQFPDLHSELNLSSLELGDSALYFCASNRGRGSDTQYFGPGTRLTVL.

The chain couples TRBV28 to TRBJ1-2; D possibly corresponds to TRBD1 (5 bases). Germline CDR1 reads MDHEN; CDR2 reads SYDVKM. V dropped 7 bases and J dropped 6 bases, with 12 bases sitting between them. CDR3 length: 12 residues. Here the CDR3 DNA reads TGTGCCAGCACAGTGGGGGAGGATGGCTACACCTTC. Protein: CASTVGEDGYTF.

The rearrangement links TRBV7-9 to TRBJ2-1, with D hard to call. The V end was cut by 1 base, the J end by 15 bases, with 13 bases between. The CDR3 is 12 amino acids. Germline CDR1 SEHNR, CDR2 FQNEAQ (reference sequence). CDR3 protein: CASSLVGSHPFF. CDR3 nucleotides: TGTGCCAGCAGCTTAGTGGGCAGCCATCCGTTCTTC.

The V and J genes are TRBV4-2 and TRBJ2-3; 9 positions agree with TRBD1. Losses at the gene ends were 3 bases for V and 4 bases for J; bases not matched to a gene: 8. This CDR3 has 16 residues. CDR1 LGHNA and CDR2 YNFKEQ come from the germline V gene. The CDR3 here is CASSHYRDRVPDTQYF. DNA of the CDR3: TGTGCCAGCAGCCATTACCGGGACAGGGTTCCAGATACGCAGTATTTT.

This clone was seen more than once but under ten times. V usage is TRBV7-6 and J usage is TRBJ2-7; no definite D call. The CDR3 spans 13 residues. Germline V lookup: CDR1 SGHVS, CDR2 FNYEAQ. Trimming stripped 6 bases from V and 7 bases from J, with 16 bases between. The CDR3 protein is CASSFRADGEQYF. The DNA of the CDR3 is TGTGCCAGCAGTTTTCGAGCCGACGGGGAGCAGTACTTC.

The rearrangement joins TRBV5-1 to TRBJ1-1; the D gene is possibly TRBD1 (6 bases). This CDR3 contains 13 residues. Germline V gene sequence: CDR1 SGHRS, CDR2 YFSETQ. V was pared by 3 bases and J by 2 bases, with 8 bases between. In nucleotides, the CDR3 is TGCGCCAGCAGCTCGGACAGCAACACTGAAGCTTTCTTT. Its translation is CASSSDSNTEAFF. The full variable domain, in which reference TRBV5-1 and TRBJ1-1 provide the parts outside the CDR3, is KAGVTQTPRYLIKTRGQQVTLSCSPISGHRSVSWYQQTPGQGLQFLFEYFSETQRNKGNFPGRFSGRQFSNSRSEMNVSTLELGDSALYLCASSSDSNTEAFFGQGTRLTVV.

The chain links TRBV2 to TRBJ2-5; TRBD2 aligns across 9 bases. Germline-derived CDR1 and CDR2 are SNHLY and FYNNEI. The CDR3 runs 16 residues. J gave up 5 bases and V 4 bases, and 11 bases lay outside the gene matches. The CDR3 loop reads CASSVNSAGGLETQYF. The CDR3 DNA follows: TGTGCCAGCAGTGTTAACTCGGCGGGGGGGCTCGAGACCCAGTACTTC.

The V call is TRBV2, the J call TRBJ1-1; perhaps TRBD1 as D (6 bases). CDR3 size: 14 residues. Per germline, CDR1 SNHLY and CDR2 FYNNEI. The germline V and J ends were trimmed by 2 bases and 7 bases, with 14 bases remaining between them. The CDR3 spells CASSEIGQIIEAFF. The CDR3 nucleotides are TGTGCCAGCAGTGAAATTGGACAGATAATTGAAGCTTTCTTT.

This rearrangement joins TRBV5-1 to TRBJ2-3; 10 bases are shared with TRBD2. The germline CDR1 and CDR2 sequences are SGHRS and YFSETQ. This CDR3 has 13 residues. V shed 5 bases, J shed 3 bases, and the junction held 0 bases outside the gene matches. The CDR3 loop reads CASRGLATDTQYF. The CDR3 DNA reads as TGCGCCAGCAGGGGACTAGCGACAGATACGCAGTATTTT. Drawing the rest from reference TRBV5-1 and TRBJ2-3, the complete variable domain is KAGVTQTPRYLIKTRGQQVTLSCSPISGHRSVSWYQQTPGQGLQFLFEYFSETQRNKGNFPGRFSGRQFSNSRSEMNVSTLELGDSALYLCASRGLATDTQYFGPGTRLTVL.

V and J are TRBV27 and TRBJ1-1; no reliable D call. Trimming removed 5 bases from V and 1 base from J, with 14 bases in between. The germline CDR1 and CDR2 sequences are MNHEY and SMNVEV (reference sequence). CDR3 length equals 15 residues. CDR3 nucleotide sequence: TGTGCCAGCAGTCCACTACGATTTACGAACACTGAAGCTTTCTTT. Amino acids: CASSPLRFTNTEAFF.

CDR3 sequence reads: CASSRRGLAGGYNEQFF. The CDR3 region has the DNA TGTGCCAGCAGTCGCCGAGGACTAGCGGGGGGATACAATGAGCAGTTCTTC. The chain joins TRBV13 to TRBJ2-1; 14 bases line up with TRBD2. Germline values: CDR1 PRHDT, CDR2 FYEKMQ (reference sequence). This CDR3 has 17 amino acids. The junction had 8 bases not matched to a gene; V was cut back by 6 bases and J by 4 bases.

The V call is TRBV2, the J call TRBJ1-1; D remains ambiguous. The germline gives CDR1 SNHLY, CDR2 FYNNEI. V dropped 4 bases and J dropped 6 bases, with 9 bases sitting between them. The CDR3 is 12 residues long. The CDR3 DNA reads as TGTGCCAGCAGTGGACACCTTCCTGAAGCTTTCTTT. Translating gives CASSGHLPEAFF.

The chain has TRBV5-1 and TRBJ2-1; D ambiguous. Trimming left V 0 bases short and J 6 bases short, with 4 bases between. Germline V gives CDR1 SGHRS, CDR2 YFSETQ. The CDR3 is 12 residues long. In DNA form, the CDR3 reads TGCGCCAGCAGCTTGGAACTCAATGAGCAGTTCTTC. Its protein product is CASSLELNEQFF.

This sequence joins TRBV5-6 and TRBJ1-3, with 9 bases that match TRBD1. V dropped 1 base and J dropped 0; count of bases not matched to a gene: 5. There are 17 residues in the CDR3. In germline, CDR1 is SGHDT, CDR2 YYEEEE. The CDR3, as DNA: TGTGCCAGCAGCTTGAAGGGACAGGGCGTCTCTGGAAACACCATATATTTT. This sequence encodes CASSLKGQGVSGNTIYF.

This chain joins TRBV5-8 and TRBJ1-5; unclear D gene. Germline lookup yields CDR1 SGHTS and CDR2 YDEGEE. This CDR3 has 14 amino acids. V was clipped by 0 bases and J by 4 bases, with 8 bases between them. The CDR3 coding sequence is TGTGCCAGCAGCTTGGTTTCTGTTAATCAGCCCCAGCATTTT. Translating gives CASSLVSVNQPQHF.

This clone occurred a few times. V usage is TRBV6-5 and J usage is TRBJ2-7, with D possibly being TRBD2 (5 bases). Per germline, CDR1 MNHEY and CDR2 SVGAGI. V dropped 6 bases and J dropped 0 bases, with 9 bases sitting between them. The CDR3 is 13 residues long. In DNA, the CDR3 is TGTGCCAGCAGACCGGGATCCTCCTACGAGCAGTACTTC. It is translated as CASRPGSSYEQYF.

V usage is TRBV2 and J usage is TRBJ2-5, with 8 bases that match TRBD2. Trimming removed 4 bases from V and 4 bases from J; junction bases left unmatched: 5. The CDR3 totals 14 residues. Germline assignment: CDR1 SNHLY and CDR2 FYNNEI. This CDR3 is CASSAGGGRETQYF. In nucleotides, the CDR3 is TGTGCCAGCAGTGCGGGCGGGGGGCGAGAGACCCAGTACTTC.